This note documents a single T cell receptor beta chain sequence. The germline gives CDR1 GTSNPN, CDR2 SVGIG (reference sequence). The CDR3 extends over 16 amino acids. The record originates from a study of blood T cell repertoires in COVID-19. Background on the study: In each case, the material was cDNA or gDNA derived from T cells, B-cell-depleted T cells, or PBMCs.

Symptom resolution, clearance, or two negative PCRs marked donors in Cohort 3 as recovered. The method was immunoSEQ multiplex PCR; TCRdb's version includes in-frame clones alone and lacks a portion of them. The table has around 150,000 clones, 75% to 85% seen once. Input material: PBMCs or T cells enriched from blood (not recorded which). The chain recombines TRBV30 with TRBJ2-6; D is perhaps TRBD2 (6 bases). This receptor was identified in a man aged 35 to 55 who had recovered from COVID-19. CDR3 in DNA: TGTGCGACGAGTAGCGGACCGACCTCTGGGGCCAACGTCCTGACTTTC. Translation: CATSSGPTSGANVLTF.